One and the same sample provided the 15 T cell receptor beta chains below, sequenced in a study of STAT5B mutations in CD4+ large granular lymphocyte leukemia. Repertoires were generated with immunoSEQ multiplex PCR, while TCRdb's copy carries only in-frame clones and drops some. The sample shows approximately 40,000 clones, 81% of them seen only once. The sample taken for sequencing was CD4+ T cells from blood buffy coats. The receptors here all came from a human donor in good health.

The chain recombines TRBV12-5 with TRBJ2-1, with 8 bases that match TRBD2. Losses at the gene ends were 6 bases for V and 8 bases for J; bases not matched to a gene: 6. CDR1 and CDR2 (germline): LGHNT, FRNRAP. This CDR3 comprises 13 residues. CDR3 amino acids: CASGVSGRDEQFF. The CDR3 nucleotides are TGTGCTAGTGGGGTAAGCGGGAGAGATGAGCAGTTCTTC.

A single count supports this clone. In DNA form, the CDR3 reads TGTGCCATCAGTGAACAGGTTAACTATGGCTACACCTTC. It codes for CAISEQVNYGYTF. The V and J genes are TRBV10-3 and TRBJ1-2; D possibly corresponds to TRBD1 (5 bases). The length of the CDR3 is 13 residues. Trimming removed 3 bases from V and 1 base from J, with 6 bases in between. CDR1 ENHRY and CDR2 SYGVKD come from the germline V gene.

This rearrangement joins TRBV5-6 to TRBJ2-3; D is undetermined. The germline V gene has CDR1 SGHDT and CDR2 YYEEEE. Trimming removed 4 bases from V and 3 bases from J, with 15 bases in between. This CDR3 has 15 amino acids. The CDR3 DNA reads as TGTGCCAGCAGCCAAGGACCCGGCTTGACAGATACGCAGTATTTT. This gives the protein CASSQGPGLTDTQYF.

The chain has TRBV6-1 and TRBJ2-3; TRBD2 matches 8 bases. The CDR3 extends over 17 amino acids. Germline V lookup: CDR1 MNHNS, CDR2 SASEGT. V lost 2 bases and J lost 4; bases outside the gene matches: 11. CDR3 nucleotides: TGTGCCAGCAGTGAAAACCCAGGACTAGCCGGGGCAGATACGCAGTATTTT. It codes for CASSENPGLAGADTQYF.

The chain links TRBV4-3 to TRBJ2-7, with 14 nucleotides matching TRBD2. There are 17 residues in the CDR3. The germline gives CDR1 LGHNA, CDR2 YSLEER. V shed 4 bases, J shed 2 bases, and the junction held 7 bases outside the gene matches. CDR3 bases: TGCGCCAGCAGCCCGAGTGGGACTAGCGGGAGACCCTACGAGCAGTACTTC. This translates into CASSPSGTSGRPYEQYF.

The genes are TRBV10-3 and TRBJ1-1, with D hard to call. Trimming took 8 bases from V and 1 from J, leaving 11 bases between them. The CDR3 length is 13 residues. Germline values: CDR1 ENHRY, CDR2 SYGVKD. The CDR3 nucleotides read TGTGCCATCGCAAAGAGCCCGAACACTGAAGCTTTCTTT. This sequence encodes CAIAKSPNTEAFF.

V gene TRBV30 combines with J gene TRBJ2-2; 7 nucleotides line up with TRBD1. The CDR3 is 14 residues long. V lost 7 bases to trimming and J lost 5 bases; unmatched junction nucleotides: 10. CDR1 is GTSNPN and CDR2 is SVGIG in the germline V gene (reference sequence). This CDR3 reads CAYVPGQLTGELFF. DNA of the CDR3: TGTGCCTACGTCCCGGGACAGCTGACCGGGGAGCTGTTTTTT.

The rearrangement joins TRBV10-3 to TRBJ1-1; D gene ambiguous. Germline CDR1 and CDR2: ENHRY and SYGVKD. This CDR3 has 13 residues. The V and J ends lost 2 bases and 7 bases respectively, with 11 bases between them. CDR3 residues: CAISEGPANEAFF. CDR3 coding DNA: TGTGCCATCAGTGAGGGGCCAGCCAATGAAGCTTTCTTT.

This clone showed up just a few times. This chain links TRBV19 with TRBJ1-2; D is undetermined. CDR1 and CDR2 from the germline V gene are LNHDA and SQIVND (reference sequence). This CDR3 region has 15 residues. V was trimmed by 5 bases and J by 0 bases, leaving 13 bases between them. CDR3 protein: CASSQVGLANYGYTF. The CDR3 region has the DNA TGTGCCAGTAGTCAGGTGGGCCTCGCTAACTATGGCTACACCTTC.

The rearrangement links TRBV5-6 to TRBJ1-1, with D unclear. The V gene lost 10 bases and the J gene lost 1 base, with 11 bases spanning the gap. This CDR3 region has 12 residues. The germline CDR1 and CDR2 sequences are SGHDT and YYEEEE. The CDR3 DNA reads as TGTGCCTTCGGCAAGGGGAACACTGAAGCTTTCTTT. Residues: CAFGKGNTEAFF.

The chain couples TRBV19 to TRBJ1-5; no reliable D call. V lost 1 base and J lost 6, with 16 bases in between. The germline V gene has CDR1 LNHDA and CDR2 SQIVND (reference sequence). The CDR3 contains 16 residues. CDR3 nucleotide sequence: TGTGCCAGTAGTATAGTCCTCGGGCTAGCGGGTCAGCCCCAGCATTTT. It is translated as CASSIVLGLAGQPQHF.

The chain employs TRBV5-1 and TRBJ1-3; D perhaps matches TRBD1 (5 bases). The CDR3 length is 15 residues. CDR1 is SGHRS and CDR2 is YFSETQ in the germline V gene. The ends were cut back, 2 bases at V and 2 bases at J, with 11 bases in the middle. This CDR3 reads CASSLDGGTGNTIYF. The CDR3 DNA reads as TGCGCCAGCAGCTTAGATGGGGGGACTGGAAACACCATATATTTT.

J is TRBJ1-1 and V is TRBV7-2; 9 positions match TRBD1. Germline assignment: CDR1 SGHTA and CDR2 FQGNSA. CDR3 size: 14 residues. The junction had 8 bases not matched to a gene; V was cut back by 5 bases and J by 7 bases. CDR3 residues: CASSLRQGGLEAFF. CDR3 DNA: TGTGCCAGCAGCCTGCGACAGGGGGGGCTTGAAGCTTTCTTT. The full variable domain, rest sourced from reference TRBV7-2 and TRBJ1-1, is GAGVSQSPSNKVTEKGKDVELRCDPISGHTALYWYRQSLGQGLEFLIYFQGNSAPDKSGLPSDRFSAERTGGSVSTLTIQRTQQEDSAVYLCASSLRQGGLEAFFGQGTRLTVV.

The chain links TRBV25-1 to TRBJ1-3; tentative D call: TRBD1 (5 bases). CDR1 is MGHDK, CDR2 SYGVNS, per germline. Trimming cost V 3 bases and J 2 bases, with 11 bases left between them. The CDR3 spans 15 residues. In DNA form, the CDR3 reads TGTGCCAGCAGTGAGACAGTCTTCGCTGGAAACACCATATATTTT. This translates into CASSETVFAGNTIYF.

Turning to this clone: It may be a read error: a sequence one base away is much more abundant. The chain combines TRBV30 with TRBJ1-1; D may be TRBD1 (5 bases). The CDR3 has 12 residues. CDR1 is GTSNPN, CDR2 SVGIG, per germline (reference sequence). The ends were cut back, 3 bases at V and 8 bases at J, with 13 bases in the middle. The CDR3 loop reads CAWRYGAGEAFF. CDR3 coding DNA: TGTGCCTGGAGATACGGGGCAGGGGAAGCTTTCTTT.